This T cell receptor beta chain was captured by sequencing in a study of long-term antiretroviral therapy in people with HIV. Study details: When the earliest samples were collected, ART was typically delayed until CD4 counts fell.

Germline V lookup: CDR1 LNHDA, CDR2 SQIVND (reference sequence). This CDR3 has 17 amino acids. V shed 7 bases and J 0 bases; nucleotides not matched to a gene: 12. The immunoSEQ assay was v3.0, run at survey level. About 35,000-50,000 T-cell genomes per sample were the sequencing target. The repertoire was sequenced with immunoSEQ multiplex PCR; TCRdb's copy has only in-frame clones and lacks some. The data contain some 10,000 clones, around 89% of them singletons. Overall study findings and caveats: No data were available on ART adherence, viral resistance or therapy changes. Blood dating 2004 to 2017 may reflect older ART regimens.

As concerns this clone: What it binds is not known.

The chain combines TRBV19 with TRBJ1-5; 7 bases agree with TRBD1. The sequence was collected from a woman in her 40s with HIV. Specimen: unsorted PBMCs, collected 0.2 years before starting antiretroviral therapy. CDR3: CASTPTGSDYSNQPQHF. For the CDR3, the DNA is TGTGCCAGTACCCCGACAGGGTCGGACTATAGCAATCAGCCCCAGCATTTT. Based on the CDR3 plus reference TRBV19 and TRBJ1-5, the full variable domain is DGGITQSPKYLFRKEGQNVTLSCEQNLNHDAMYWYRQDPGQGLRLIYYSQIVNDFQKGDIAEGYSVSREKKESFPLTVTSAQKNPTAFYLCASTPTGSDYSNQPQHFGDGTRLSIL.